One and the same sample provided the 30 T cell receptor beta chains below, sequenced in a study of blood T cell repertoires in COVID-19. Profiled with immunoSEQ multiplex PCR; TCRdb holds only in-frame clones, not every one. The sample has some 130,000 clones, 88% seen once; the top ten hold roughly 2.2%. The sequenced material came from peripheral blood. The source is a man in his 70s with active COVID-19.

The gene calls are TRBV28 and TRBJ2-7; D unresolved. Trimming took 7 bases from V and 6 from J, leaving 13 bases between them. The CDR3 runs to 12 residues. CDR1 is MDHEN and CDR2 is SYDVKM in the germline V gene. The CDR3 DNA reads as TGTGCCAGCACCCGTGAGGTTGGCGAGCAGTACTTC. This codes for CASTREVGEQYF.

The chain links TRBV3-1 (or the pseudogene TRBV3-2) to TRBJ1-1; a weak D match, TRBD1 (5 bases). The CDR3 has 14 residues. Germline V gives CDR1 LGHDT, CDR2 YNNKEL (reference sequence). Trimming cost V 3 bases and J 5 bases, with 13 bases left between them. CDR3 region: CASSHWGRRTEAFF. CDR3 DNA sequence: TGTGCCAGCAGCCACTGGGGCCGGCGGACTGAAGCTTTCTTT.

This rearrangement joins TRBV15 to TRBJ2-7; D may be TRBD2 (5 bases). The CDR3 sequence is 15 residues long. Germline V CDR1 and CDR2: LNHNV, YYDKDF (reference sequence). The V end was cut by 0 bases, the J end by 0 bases, with 9 bases between. DNA of the CDR3: TGTGCCACCAGCAGAGAGAGCGGCAGCTCCTACGAGCAGTACTTC. It translates to CATSRESGSSYEQYF.

This clone was observed a few times. The chain couples TRBV24-1 to TRBJ2-2; D unclear. In germline, CDR1 is KGHDR, CDR2 SFDVKD. V lost 5 bases, J lost 4 bases, and 10 bases lay in between. This CDR3 is built from 14 residues. The DNA for the CDR3 is TGTGCCACCAGTGTTCATTCGGGCACCGGGGAGCTGTTTTTT. Amino acid sequence: CATSVHSGTGELFF.

J is TRBJ2-4 and V is TRBV19, with TRBD2 matching over 12 bases. Germline V gene data show CDR1 as LNHDA and CDR2 as SQIVND (reference sequence). The CDR3 spans 15 residues. V shed 5 bases, J shed 7 bases, and the junction held 6 bases outside the gene matches. CDR3 loop: CASSVSGTSGNIQYF. In DNA form, the CDR3 reads TGTGCCAGTAGTGTCTCCGGGACTAGCGGGAACATTCAGTACTTC.

The chain combines TRBV9 with TRBJ1-1; no definite D call. Trimming shortened V by 0 bases and J by 1 base, and 13 bases separated the two germline ends. This CDR3 is built from 16 residues. In germline, CDR1 is SGDLS, CDR2 YYNGEE. CDR3 nucleotides: TGTGCCAGCAGCGTAGTCCCGACACCCCAGAACACTGAAGCTTTCTTT. This gives the protein CASSVVPTPQNTEAFF.

This clone was seen a handful of times. Other nucleotide sequences in the sample specify the same CDR3. The chain recombines TRBV5-1 with TRBJ2-7, with D tentatively TRBD1 (6 bases). The V gene's germline CDR1 is SGHRS and CDR2 YFSETQ. V was cut by 0 bases and J by 1 base, with 11 bases left in between. The CDR3 is 15 amino acids. CDR3 residues: CASSLGPGESYEQYF. In DNA, the CDR3 is TGCGCCAGCAGCTTGGGCCCAGGGGAGTCCTACGAGCAGTACTTC.

This sequence joins TRBV4-2 and TRBJ2-4, with 15 positions matching TRBD2. V trimming: 1 base; J trimming: 8 bases; junction bases outside the gene matches: 6. CDR1 is LGHNA and CDR2 is YNFKEQ in the germline V gene. This CDR3 is 17 amino acids long. The CDR3 reads CASSQVSGLAGGYIQYF. The CDR3 bases are TGTGCCAGCAGCCAAGTATCGGGACTAGCGGGAGGATACATTCAGTACTTC.

This clone was observed a single time. The rearrangement links TRBV7-2 to TRBJ2-2; D unresolved. V was trimmed by 6 bases and J by 5 bases, leaving 10 bases between them. The length of the CDR3 is 13 residues. Germline values: CDR1 SGHTA, CDR2 FQGNSA. CDR3 sequence (DNA): TGTGCCAGCAGGCTGAAGCTTACCGGGGAGCTGTTTTTT. It translates to CASRLKLTGELFF.

J is TRBJ2-1 and V is TRBV5-1, with D tentatively TRBD1 (5 bases). Trimming took 4 bases from V and 0 from J, leaving 11 bases between them. The length of the CDR3 is 15 residues. CDR1 is SGHRS, CDR2 YFSETQ, per germline. The CDR3 nucleotides are TGCGCCAGCAGCAAGGACATCGACTCCTACAATGAGCAGTTCTTC. Translated, it gives CASSKDIDSYNEQFF.

The V gene is TRBV9, the J gene TRBJ2-5; D is perhaps TRBD1 (6 bases). The V gene lost 0 bases and the J gene lost 5 bases, with 11 bases spanning the gap. The CDR3 is made up of 14 amino acids. CDR1 SGDLS and CDR2 YYNGEE come from the germline V gene. CDR3 protein: CASSVGDIGETQYF. CDR3 sequence (DNA): TGTGCCAGCAGCGTAGGGGACATAGGGGAGACCCAGTACTTC. The full variable domain, in which reference TRBV9 and TRBJ2-5 provide the parts outside the CDR3, is DSGVTQTPKHLITATGQRVTLRCSPRSGDLSVYWYQQSLDQGLQFLIQYYNGEERAKGNILERFSAQQFPDLHSELNLSSLELGDSALYFCASSVGDIGETQYFGPGTRLLVL.

The chain joins TRBV30 to TRBJ1-1; D is unclear. V lost 1 base to trimming and J lost 6 bases, with 6 bases between them. The CDR3 is 11 residues long. CDR1 and CDR2 (germline): GTSNPN, SVGIG (reference sequence). CDR3 in amino acids: CAWSEESEAFF. The CDR3 DNA sequence: TGTGCCTGGAGTGAAGAGTCTGAAGCTTTCTTT.

The chain links TRBV30 to TRBJ2-1; TRBD2 matches 10 bases. The CDR3 has 14 amino acids. From germline, CDR1 is GTSNPN and CDR2 SVGIG (reference sequence). Losses at the gene ends were 1 base for V and 15 bases for J; bases not matched to a gene: 12. This chain's CDR3 is CAWSDWASGGIAFF. The CDR3 DNA is TGTGCCTGGAGTGATTGGGCTAGCGGGGGAATTGCGTTCTTC.

The rearrangement joins TRBV6-5 to TRBJ2-1; 9 nucleotides line up with TRBD2. The CDR3 is 15 residues long. Trimming cost V 6 bases and J 2 bases; bases outside gene matches: 5. Germline loops: CDR1 MNHEY, CDR2 SVGAGI. The CDR3: CASRRLAETYNEQFF. CDR3 in DNA: TGTGCCAGCAGGAGACTAGCGGAGACCTACAATGAGCAGTTCTTC.

A remark on this clone: The sample holds other DNA sequences that translate to the same CDR3. This chain joins TRBV30 and TRBJ2-1; no reliable D call. Trimming pared 0 bases from V and 5 bases from J, leaving 8 bases between. Germline CDR1 and CDR2: GTSNPN and SVGIG (reference sequence). This CDR3 spans 13 amino acids. CDR3 amino acids: CAWSVELNNEQFF. The CDR3 nucleotides are TGTGCCTGGAGTGTGGAGTTGAACAATGAGCAGTTCTTC.

This chain links TRBV7-2 with TRBJ2-7; perhaps TRBD2 as D (6 bases). Germline V gene lookup returns CDR1 SGHTA and CDR2 FQGNSA. This CDR3 is built from 15 residues. V dropped 4 bases and J dropped 2 bases, with 15 bases sitting between them. CDR3 protein: CASSSGGITTYEQYF. CDR3 in DNA: TGTGCCAGCAGCTCTGGAGGGATTACGACCTACGAGCAGTACTTC.

The chain uses TRBV19 and TRBJ2-7, with TRBD2 matching 11 bases. With 7 bases clipped from V and 5 bases from J, the junction kept 16 bases outside the gene matches. This CDR3 has 17 amino acids. Germline CDR1 reads LNHDA; CDR2 reads SQIVND (reference sequence). CDR3 in DNA: TGTGCCAGTACCACCACCAAGATAGCGGGAGGGCCGAACGAGCAGTACTTC. Its translation: CASTTTKIAGGPNEQYF. Combining the CDR3 with reference TRBV19 and TRBJ2-7 gives the whole variable domain DGGITQSPKYLFRKEGQNVTLSCEQNLNHDAMYWYRQDPGQGLRLIYYSQIVNDFQKGDIAEGYSVSREKKESFPLTVTSAQKNPTAFYLCASTTTKIAGGPNEQYFGPGTRLTVT.

The rearrangement links TRBV23-1 to TRBJ2-3; 7 bases map to TRBD1. TRBV23-1 is treated as an ORF (open reading frame) with a function not yet certain. CDR3 length equals 17 residues. Trimming cost V 4 bases and J 2 bases; bases outside gene matches: 12. This CDR3 reads CASSPGTELFSTDTQYF. CDR3 in DNA: TGCGCCAGCAGTCCGGGGACAGAACTTTTCTCCACAGATACGCAGTATTTT.

Note on this clone: Compared with germline, one end of the junction differs, possibly owing to a read error. The chain is built from TRBV30 and TRBJ2-7, with 7 positions matching TRBD2. CDR1 and CDR2 (germline): GTSNPN, SVGIG (reference sequence). The CDR3 is 9 amino acids. CDR3 in amino acids: CALTSEEYF. CDR3 bases: TGTGCTTTAACTAGCGAGGAGTACTTC.

The rearrangement links TRBV4-1 to TRBJ2-7; D is ambiguous. This CDR3 region has 13 residues. Germline values: CDR1 MGHRA, CDR2 YSYEKL. V was trimmed by 4 bases and J by 1 base, leaving 8 bases between them. The CDR3 bases are TGCGCCAGCAGCCGAGGCCAGTCCTACGAGCAGTACTTC. This gives the protein CASSRGQSYEQYF.

The rearrangement joins TRBV5-4 to TRBJ1-6, with a tentative D call TRBD1 (5 bases). The CDR3 length is 16 residues. Trimming left V 0 bases short and J 6 bases short, with 13 bases between. In germline, CDR1 is SGHNT, CDR2 YYREEE (reference sequence). CDR3 amino acids: CASSLAVSQGNSPLHF. The CDR3 coding sequence is TGTGCCAGCAGCTTGGCGGTCTCGCAGGGTAATTCACCCCTCCACTTT.

J is TRBJ1-1 and V is TRBV2, with D uncertain. Germline V lookup: CDR1 SNHLY, CDR2 FYNNEI. This CDR3 spans 13 amino acids. Deletions cut 4 bases from V and 1 base from J, with 7 bases between. This CDR3 reads CASSVYKNTEAFF. The CDR3 DNA sequence: TGTGCCAGCAGTGTATATAAGAACACTGAAGCTTTCTTT.

This sequence joins TRBV5-4 and TRBJ2-5, with D hard to call. CDR3 length: 14 residues. Trimming left V 5 bases short and J 4 bases short, with 15 bases between. Germline assignment: CDR1 SGHNT and CDR2 YYREEE (reference sequence). CDR3 nucleotide sequence: TGTGCCAGCAGTTTCACTGTTTCGGGAGAGACCCAGTACTTC. Encoded protein: CASSFTVSGETQYF.

The V call is TRBV4-1, the J call TRBJ1-1; tentative D call: TRBD1 (5 bases). This CDR3 is 15 amino acids long. Germline CDR1 reads MGHRA; CDR2 reads YSYEKL. Trimming cost V 3 bases and J 5 bases, with 16 bases left between them. DNA for the CDR3: TGCGCCAGCAGCCAGGATACAGGCGGGAGTACTGAAGCTTTCTTT. Its protein product is CASSQDTGGSTEAFF.

The chain couples TRBV4-2 to TRBJ2-3; 7 bases agree with TRBD2. CDR1 and CDR2 from the germline V gene are LGHNA and YNFKEQ. The CDR3 length is 17 residues. The junction had 8 bases not matched to a gene; V was cut back by 0 bases and J by 2 bases. The CDR3 here is CASSQDMGEGSTDTQYF. DNA of the CDR3: TGTGCCAGCAGCCAAGATATGGGGGAGGGGTCCACAGATACGCAGTATTTT.

The CDR3 reads CASSQGRGVAGGREQYF. The CDR3 bases are TGCGCCAGCAGCCAAGGTAGAGGGGTAGCGGGAGGGAGAGAGCAGTACTTC. This chain joins TRBV4-1 and TRBJ2-7; 11 bases map to TRBD2. The CDR3 length is 17 residues. Germline CDR1 MGHRA, CDR2 YSYEKL. Losses at the gene ends were 1 base for V and 7 bases for J; bases not matched to a gene: 12.

V is TRBV5-4 and J is TRBJ1-1, with 8 bases that match TRBD1. The J segment lost 0 bases and the V segment lost 4 bases, leaving 8 bases of the junction unmatched. The CDR3 covers 16 residues. From germline, CDR1 is SGHNT and CDR2 YYREEE (reference sequence). CDR3: CASSPLTGDMNTEAFF. As DNA, the CDR3 is TGTGCCAGCAGCCCTCTGACAGGGGATATGAACACTGAAGCTTTCTTT.

The chain has TRBV15 and TRBJ1-6; tentatively, D is TRBD1 (5 bases). The CDR3 is 14 amino acids. V lost 5 bases to trimming and J lost 3 bases, with 8 bases between them. In germline, CDR1 is LNHNV, CDR2 YYDKDF (reference sequence). This CDR3 is CATSYTGYNSPLHF. In DNA, the CDR3 is TGTGCCACCAGCTACACAGGCTATAATTCACCCCTCCACTTT.

The rearrangement uses TRBV18 and TRBJ2-1, with 7 nucleotides matching TRBD2. CDR3 size: 14 residues. With V trimmed by 4 bases and J by 4 bases, 4 bases remained unmatched. Per the germline V gene, CDR1 is KGHSH and CDR2 is LQKENI. The DNA for the CDR3 is TGTGCCAGCTCACTTGGCGGGAGTTACAATGAGCAGTTCTTC. This encodes CASSLGGSYNEQFF. Drawing the rest from reference TRBV18 and TRBJ2-1, the complete variable domain is NAGVMQNPRHLVRRRGQEARLRCSPMKGHSHVYWYRQLPEEGLKFMVYLQKENIIDESGMPKERFSAEFPKEGPSILRIQQVVRGDSAAYFCASSLGGSYNEQFFGPGTRLTVL.

The CDR3 nucleotides are TGTGCCAGCAGCTCAGGGGGCGGGTGGACTGAAGCTTTCTTT. Its protein is CASSSGGGWTEAFF. V and J are TRBV11-1 and TRBJ1-1, with 8 bases fitting TRBD1. V shed 4 bases and J 5 bases; nucleotides not matched to a gene: 6. Germline CDR1 and CDR2: SGHAT and FQDESV (reference sequence). The CDR3 totals 14 residues.